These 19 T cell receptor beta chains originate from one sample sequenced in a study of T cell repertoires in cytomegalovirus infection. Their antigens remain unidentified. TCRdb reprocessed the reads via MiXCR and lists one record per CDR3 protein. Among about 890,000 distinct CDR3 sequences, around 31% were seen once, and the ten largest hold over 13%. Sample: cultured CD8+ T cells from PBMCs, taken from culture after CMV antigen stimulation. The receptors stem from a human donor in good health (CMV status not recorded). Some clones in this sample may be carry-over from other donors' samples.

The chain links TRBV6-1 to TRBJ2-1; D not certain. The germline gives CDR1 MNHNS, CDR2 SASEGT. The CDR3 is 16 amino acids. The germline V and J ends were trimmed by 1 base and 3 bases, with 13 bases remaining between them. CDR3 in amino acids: CASSEDEVTIYNEQFF. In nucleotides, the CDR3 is TGTGCCAGCAGTGAAGACGAGGTCACCATCTACAATGAGCAGTTCTTC.

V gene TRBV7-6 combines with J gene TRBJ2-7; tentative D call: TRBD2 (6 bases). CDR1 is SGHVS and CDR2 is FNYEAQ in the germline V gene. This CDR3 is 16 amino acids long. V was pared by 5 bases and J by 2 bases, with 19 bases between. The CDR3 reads CASSPEGLALPYEQYF. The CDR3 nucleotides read TGTGCCAGCAGCCCTGAAGGGCTAGCGCTTCCCTACGAGCAGTACTTC.

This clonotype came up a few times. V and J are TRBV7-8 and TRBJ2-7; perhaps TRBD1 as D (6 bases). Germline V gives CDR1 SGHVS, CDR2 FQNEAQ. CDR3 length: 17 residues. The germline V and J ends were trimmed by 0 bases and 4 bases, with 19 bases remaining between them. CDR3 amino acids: CASSLASHLTGSYEQYF. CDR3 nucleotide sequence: TGTGCCAGCAGCTTAGCTTCCCACTTGACAGGTTCGTACGAGCAGTACTTC.

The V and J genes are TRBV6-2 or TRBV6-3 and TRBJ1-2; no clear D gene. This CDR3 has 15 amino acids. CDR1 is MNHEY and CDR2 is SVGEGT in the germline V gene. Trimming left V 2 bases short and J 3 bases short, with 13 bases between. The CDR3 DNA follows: TGTGCCAGCAGTTACGCCAATCCGGTTTACTATGGCTACACCTTC. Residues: CASSYANPVYYGYTF.

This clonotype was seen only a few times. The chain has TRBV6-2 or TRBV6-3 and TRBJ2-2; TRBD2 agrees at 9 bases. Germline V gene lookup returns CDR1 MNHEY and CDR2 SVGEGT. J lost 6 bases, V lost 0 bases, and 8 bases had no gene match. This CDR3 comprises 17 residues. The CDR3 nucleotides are TGTGCCAGCAGTTACTCGACGACCGGGACTAGCCCCGGGGAGCTGTTTTTT. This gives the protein CASSYSTTGTSPGELFF.

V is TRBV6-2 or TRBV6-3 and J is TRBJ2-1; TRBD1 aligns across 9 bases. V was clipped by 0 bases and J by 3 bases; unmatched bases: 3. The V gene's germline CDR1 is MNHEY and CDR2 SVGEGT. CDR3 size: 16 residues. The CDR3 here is CASSYSDRGLYNEQFF. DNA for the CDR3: TGTGCCAGCAGTTACTCGGACAGGGGACTCTACAATGAGCAGTTCTTC.

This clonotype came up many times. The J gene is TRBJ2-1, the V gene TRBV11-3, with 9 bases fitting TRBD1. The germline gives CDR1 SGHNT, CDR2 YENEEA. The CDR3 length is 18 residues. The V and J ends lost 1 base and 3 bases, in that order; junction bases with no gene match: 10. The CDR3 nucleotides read TGTGCCAGCAGCTTAGCCATGTCTAGGGACAGGGTCTACAATGAGCAGTTCTTC. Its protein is CASSLAMSRDRVYNEQFF.

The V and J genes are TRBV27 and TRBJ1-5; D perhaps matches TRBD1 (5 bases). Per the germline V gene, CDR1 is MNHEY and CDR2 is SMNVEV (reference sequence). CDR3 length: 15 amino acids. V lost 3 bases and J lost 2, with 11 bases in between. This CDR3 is CASSFRGGRNQPQHF. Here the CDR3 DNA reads TGTGCCAGCAGTTTCCGGGGGGGACGCAATCAGCCCCAGCATTTT.

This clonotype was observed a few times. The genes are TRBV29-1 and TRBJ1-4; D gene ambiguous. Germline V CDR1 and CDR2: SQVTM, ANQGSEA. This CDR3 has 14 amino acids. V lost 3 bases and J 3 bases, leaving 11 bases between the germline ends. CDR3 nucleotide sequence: TGCAGCGTTGACGAAGTCAGCCCTAATGAAAAACTGTTTTTT. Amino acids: CSVDEVSPNEKLFF.

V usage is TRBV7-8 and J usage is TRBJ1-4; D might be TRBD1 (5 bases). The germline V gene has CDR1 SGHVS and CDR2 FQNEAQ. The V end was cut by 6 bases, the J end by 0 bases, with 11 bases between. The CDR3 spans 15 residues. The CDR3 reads CASRQAGATNEKLFF. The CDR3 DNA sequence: TGTGCCAGCAGACAAGCGGGGGCAACTAATGAAAAACTGTTTTTT.

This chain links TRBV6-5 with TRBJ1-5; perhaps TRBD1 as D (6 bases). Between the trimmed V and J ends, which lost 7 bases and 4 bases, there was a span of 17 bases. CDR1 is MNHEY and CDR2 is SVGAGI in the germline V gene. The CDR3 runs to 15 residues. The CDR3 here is CASNLTGQPNQPQHF. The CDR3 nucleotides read TGTGCCAGCAACTTAACGGGACAACCTAATCAGCCCCAGCATTTT.

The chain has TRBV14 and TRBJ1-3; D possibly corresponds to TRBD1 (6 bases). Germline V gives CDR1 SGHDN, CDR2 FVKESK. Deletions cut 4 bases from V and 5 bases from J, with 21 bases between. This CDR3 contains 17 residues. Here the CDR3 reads CASSPGGTHPRRNTIYF. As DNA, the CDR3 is TGTGCCAGCAGCCCCGGGGGCACCCACCCCAGGCGAAACACCATATATTTT.

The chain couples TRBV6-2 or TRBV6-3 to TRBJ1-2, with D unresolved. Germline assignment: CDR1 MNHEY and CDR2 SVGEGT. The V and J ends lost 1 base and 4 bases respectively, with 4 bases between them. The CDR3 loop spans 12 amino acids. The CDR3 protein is CASSYLSYGYTF. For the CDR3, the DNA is TGTGCCAGCAGTTACTTGTCCTATGGCTACACCTTC.

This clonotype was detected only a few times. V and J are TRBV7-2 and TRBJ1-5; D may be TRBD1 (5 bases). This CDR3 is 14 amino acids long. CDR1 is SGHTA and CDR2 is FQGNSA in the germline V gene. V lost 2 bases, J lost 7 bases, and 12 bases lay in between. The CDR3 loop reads CASSLLAGGQPQHF. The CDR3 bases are TGTGCCAGCAGCTTACTTGCGGGGGGGCAGCCCCAGCATTTT. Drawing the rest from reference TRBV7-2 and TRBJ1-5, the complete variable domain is GAGVSQSPSNKVTEKGKDVELRCDPISGHTALYWYRQSLGQGLEFLIYFQGNSAPDKSGLPSDRFSAERTGGSVSTLTIQRTQQEDSAVYLCASSLLAGGQPQHFGDGTRLSIL.

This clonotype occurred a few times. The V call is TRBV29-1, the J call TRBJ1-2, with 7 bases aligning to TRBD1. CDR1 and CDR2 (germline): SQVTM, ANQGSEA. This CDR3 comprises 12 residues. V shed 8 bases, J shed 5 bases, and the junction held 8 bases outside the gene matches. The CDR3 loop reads CSTTGEGYGYTF. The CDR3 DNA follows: TGCAGCACAACAGGGGAGGGTTATGGCTACACCTTC.

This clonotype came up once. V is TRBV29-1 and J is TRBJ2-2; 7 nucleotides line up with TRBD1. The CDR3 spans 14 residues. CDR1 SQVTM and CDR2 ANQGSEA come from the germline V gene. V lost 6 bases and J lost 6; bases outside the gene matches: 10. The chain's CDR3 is CSVRGQVGAGELFF. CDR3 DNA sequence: TGCAGCGTCCGAGGACAGGTTGGCGCCGGGGAGCTGTTTTTT.

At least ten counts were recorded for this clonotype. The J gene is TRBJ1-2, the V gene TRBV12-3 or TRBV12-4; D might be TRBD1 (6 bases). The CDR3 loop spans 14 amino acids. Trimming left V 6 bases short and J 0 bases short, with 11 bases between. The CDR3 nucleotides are TGTGCCAGCAGCCCGGGACACCCTAACTATGGCTACACCTTC. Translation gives CASSPGHPNYGYTF.

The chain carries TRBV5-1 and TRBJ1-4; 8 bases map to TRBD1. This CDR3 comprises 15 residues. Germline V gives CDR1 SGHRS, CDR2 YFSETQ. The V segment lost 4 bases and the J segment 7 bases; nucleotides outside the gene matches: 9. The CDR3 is CASSTSYRGSEKLFF. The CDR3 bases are TGCGCCAGCAGCACCTCTTACAGGGGGAGTGAAAAACTGTTTTTT.

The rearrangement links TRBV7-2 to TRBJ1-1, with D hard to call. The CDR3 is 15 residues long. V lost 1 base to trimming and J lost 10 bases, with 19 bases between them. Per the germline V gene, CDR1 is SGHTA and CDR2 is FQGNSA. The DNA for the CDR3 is TGTGCCAGCAGCTTAGAGTATGTCAGAACCAGGTCAGCTTTCTTT. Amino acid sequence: CASSLEYVRTRSAFF.